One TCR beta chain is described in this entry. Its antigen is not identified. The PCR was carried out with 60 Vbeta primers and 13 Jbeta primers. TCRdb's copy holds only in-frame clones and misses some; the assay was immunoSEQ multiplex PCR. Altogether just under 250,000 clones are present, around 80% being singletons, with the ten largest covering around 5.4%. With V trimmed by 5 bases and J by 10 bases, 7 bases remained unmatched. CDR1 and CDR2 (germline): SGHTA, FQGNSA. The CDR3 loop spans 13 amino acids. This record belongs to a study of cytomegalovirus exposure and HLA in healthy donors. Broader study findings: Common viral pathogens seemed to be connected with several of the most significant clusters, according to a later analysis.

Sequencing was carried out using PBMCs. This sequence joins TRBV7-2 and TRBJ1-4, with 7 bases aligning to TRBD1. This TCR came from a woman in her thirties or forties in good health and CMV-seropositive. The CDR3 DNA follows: TGTGCCAGCAGCCGAATTCAGGGGGTAAAACTGTTTTTT. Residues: CASSRIQGVKLFF.